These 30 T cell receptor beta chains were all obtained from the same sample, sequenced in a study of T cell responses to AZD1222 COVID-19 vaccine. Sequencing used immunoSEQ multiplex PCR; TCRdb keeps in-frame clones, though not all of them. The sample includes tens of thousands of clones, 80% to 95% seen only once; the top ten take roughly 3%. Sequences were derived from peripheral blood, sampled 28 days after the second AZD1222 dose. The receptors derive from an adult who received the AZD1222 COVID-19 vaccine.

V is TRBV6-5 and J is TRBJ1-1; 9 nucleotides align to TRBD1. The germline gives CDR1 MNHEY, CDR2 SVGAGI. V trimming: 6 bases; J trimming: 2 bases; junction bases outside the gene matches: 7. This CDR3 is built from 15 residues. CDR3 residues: CASRRGTGTNTEAFF. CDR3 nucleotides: TGTGCCAGCAGGAGAGGGACAGGGACAAACACTGAAGCTTTCTTT.

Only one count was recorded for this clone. CDR3 amino acids: CATRGGPYGYTF. The CDR3 DNA is TGTGCCACAAGGGGGGGCCCCTATGGCTACACCTTC. The V call is TRBV2, the J call TRBJ1-2, with D possibly being TRBD1 (6 bases). The ends were cut back, 10 bases at V and 4 bases at J, with 13 bases in the middle. The CDR3 is made up of 12 amino acids. Germline V gene sequence: CDR1 SNHLY, CDR2 FYNNEI.

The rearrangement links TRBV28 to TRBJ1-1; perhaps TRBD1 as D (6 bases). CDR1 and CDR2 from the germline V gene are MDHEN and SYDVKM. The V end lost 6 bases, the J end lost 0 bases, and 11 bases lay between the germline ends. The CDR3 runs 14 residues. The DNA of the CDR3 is TGTGCCAGCAGACACAGGGTAATGAACACTGAAGCTTTCTTT. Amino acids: CASRHRVMNTEAFF. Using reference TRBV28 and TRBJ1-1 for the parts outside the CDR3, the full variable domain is DVKVTQSSRYLVKRTGEKVFLECVQDMDHENMFWYRQDPGLGLRLIYFSYDVKMKEKGDIPEGYSVSREKKERFSLILESASTNQTSMYLCASRHRVMNTEAFFGQGTRLTVV.

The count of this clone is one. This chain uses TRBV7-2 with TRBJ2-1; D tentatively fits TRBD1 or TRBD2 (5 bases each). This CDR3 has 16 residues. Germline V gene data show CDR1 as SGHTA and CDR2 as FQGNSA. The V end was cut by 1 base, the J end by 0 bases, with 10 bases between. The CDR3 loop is CASSLERGYSYNEQFF. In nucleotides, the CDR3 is TGTGCCAGCAGCTTAGAGAGGGGATACTCCTACAATGAGCAGTTCTTC.

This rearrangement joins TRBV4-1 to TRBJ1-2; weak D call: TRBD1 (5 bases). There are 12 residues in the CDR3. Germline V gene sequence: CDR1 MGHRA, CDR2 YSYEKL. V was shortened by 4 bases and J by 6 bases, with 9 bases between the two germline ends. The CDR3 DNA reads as TGCGCCAGCAGCCCGGGACGCGATGGCTACACCTTC. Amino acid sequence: CASSPGRDGYTF.

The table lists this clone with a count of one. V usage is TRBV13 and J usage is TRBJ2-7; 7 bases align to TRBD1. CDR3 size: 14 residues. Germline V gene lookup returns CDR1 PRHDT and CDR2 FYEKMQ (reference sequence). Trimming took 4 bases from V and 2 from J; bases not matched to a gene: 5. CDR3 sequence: CASSSDRKPYEQYF. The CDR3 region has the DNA TGTGCCAGCAGCTCGGACAGGAAACCCTACGAGCAGTACTTC.

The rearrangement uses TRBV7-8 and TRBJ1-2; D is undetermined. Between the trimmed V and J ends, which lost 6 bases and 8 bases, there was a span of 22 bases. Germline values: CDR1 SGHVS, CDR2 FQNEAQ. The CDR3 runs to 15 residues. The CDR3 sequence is CASSPPGRRPTGYTF. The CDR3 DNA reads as TGTGCCAGCAGTCCCCCCGGGAGAAGGCCCACGGGCTACACCTTC.

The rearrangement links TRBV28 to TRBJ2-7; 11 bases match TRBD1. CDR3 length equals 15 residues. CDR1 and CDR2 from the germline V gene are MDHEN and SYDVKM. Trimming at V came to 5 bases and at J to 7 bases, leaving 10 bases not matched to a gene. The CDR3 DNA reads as TGTGCCAGCAGTCAAACGGACAGGGGGCTGGGGGAGCAGTACTTC. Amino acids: CASSQTDRGLGEQYF.

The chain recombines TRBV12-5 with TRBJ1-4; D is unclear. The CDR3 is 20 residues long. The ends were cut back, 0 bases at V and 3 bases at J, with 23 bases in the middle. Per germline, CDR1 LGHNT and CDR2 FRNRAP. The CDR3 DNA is TGTGCTAGTGGTTTGGTACTATTTCCCCCCCTGGAAGGTTCTAATGAAAAACTGTTTTTT. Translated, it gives CASGLVLFPPLEGSNEKLFF.

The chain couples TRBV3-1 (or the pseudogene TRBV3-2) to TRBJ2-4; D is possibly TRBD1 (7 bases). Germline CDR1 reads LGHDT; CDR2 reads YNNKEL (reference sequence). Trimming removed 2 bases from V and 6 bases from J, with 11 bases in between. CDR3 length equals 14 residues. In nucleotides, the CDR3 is TGTGCCAGCAGCCAACCCCAGGGGGGAAACATTCAGTACTTC. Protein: CASSQPQGGNIQYF.

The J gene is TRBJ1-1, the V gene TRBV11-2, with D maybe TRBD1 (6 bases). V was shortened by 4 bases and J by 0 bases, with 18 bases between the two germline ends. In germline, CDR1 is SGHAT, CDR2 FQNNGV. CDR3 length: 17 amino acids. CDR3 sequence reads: CASSWDGGASMNTEAFF. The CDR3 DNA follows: TGTGCCAGCAGCTGGGACGGGGGGGCTAGCATGAACACTGAAGCTTTCTTT.

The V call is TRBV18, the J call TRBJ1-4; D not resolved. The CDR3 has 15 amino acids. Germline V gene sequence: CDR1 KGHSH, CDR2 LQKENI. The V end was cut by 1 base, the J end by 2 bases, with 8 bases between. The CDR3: CASSPQGNTNEKLFF. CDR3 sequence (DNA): TGTGCCAGCTCACCACAGGGTAACACTAATGAAAAACTGTTTTTT.

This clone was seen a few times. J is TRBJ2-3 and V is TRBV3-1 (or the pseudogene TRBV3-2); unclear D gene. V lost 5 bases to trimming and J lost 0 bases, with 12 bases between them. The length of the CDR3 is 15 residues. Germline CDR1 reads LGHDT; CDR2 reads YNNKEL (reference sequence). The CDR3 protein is CASSSFGRSTDTQYF. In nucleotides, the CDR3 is TGTGCCAGCAGCTCTTTTGGAAGAAGCACAGATACGCAGTATTTT.

The CDR3 bases are TGTGCCAGTAGTATGCGGACTAGCGGGGGGTCGAACACCGGGGAGCTGTTTTTT. It yields the protein CASSMRTSGGSNTGELFF. The gene calls are TRBV19 and TRBJ2-2; 14 positions match TRBD2. The ends lost 3 bases at V and 0 bases at J; junction bases unmatched: 3. The germline V gene has CDR1 LNHDA and CDR2 SQIVND (reference sequence). The CDR3 covers 18 residues.

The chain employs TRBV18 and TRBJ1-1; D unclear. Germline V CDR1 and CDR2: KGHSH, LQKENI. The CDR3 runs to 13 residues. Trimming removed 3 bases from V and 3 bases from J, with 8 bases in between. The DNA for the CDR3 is TGTGCCAGCTCACCTGGGAAGGACACTGAAGCTTTCTTT. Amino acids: CASSPGKDTEAFF.

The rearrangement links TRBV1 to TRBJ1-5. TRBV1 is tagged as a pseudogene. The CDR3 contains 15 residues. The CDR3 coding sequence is TGCACCAGCAGCCAAGATCCGACCAATAAGCAGCCCCAGCATTTT. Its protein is CTSSQDPTNKQPQHF.

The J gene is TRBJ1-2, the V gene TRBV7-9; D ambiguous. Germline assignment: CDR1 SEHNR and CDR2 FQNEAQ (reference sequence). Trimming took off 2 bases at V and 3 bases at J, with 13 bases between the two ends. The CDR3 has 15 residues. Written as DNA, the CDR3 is TGTGCCAGCAGCTTAAACGGCAGGTGGGACTATGGCTACACCTTC. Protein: CASSLNGRWDYGYTF.

The CDR3: CASSLPGGFLDEQFF. The CDR3 DNA is TGCGCCAGCAGCTTGCCGGGGGGCTTTTTGGATGAGCAGTTCTTC. The V gene is TRBV5-1, the J gene TRBJ2-1, with D possibly being TRBD2 (7 bases). Deletions cut 1 base from V and 8 bases from J, with 16 bases between. CDR3 size: 15 residues. Germline V gives CDR1 SGHRS, CDR2 YFSETQ.

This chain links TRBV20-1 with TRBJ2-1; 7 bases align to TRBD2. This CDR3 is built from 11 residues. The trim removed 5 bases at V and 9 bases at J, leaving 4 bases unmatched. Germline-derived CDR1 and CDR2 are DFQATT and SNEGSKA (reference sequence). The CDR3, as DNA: TGCAGTGCTTGGGAGGGAGGTGAGCAGTTCTTC. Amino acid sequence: CSAWEGGEQFF.

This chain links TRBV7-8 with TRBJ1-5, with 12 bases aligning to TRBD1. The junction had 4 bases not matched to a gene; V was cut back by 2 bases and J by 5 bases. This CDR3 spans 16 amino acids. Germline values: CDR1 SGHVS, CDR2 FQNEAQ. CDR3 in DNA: TGTGCCAGCAGCTTAACCGGGACAGGGGGCGATCAGCCCCAGCATTTT. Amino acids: CASSLTGTGGDQPQHF.

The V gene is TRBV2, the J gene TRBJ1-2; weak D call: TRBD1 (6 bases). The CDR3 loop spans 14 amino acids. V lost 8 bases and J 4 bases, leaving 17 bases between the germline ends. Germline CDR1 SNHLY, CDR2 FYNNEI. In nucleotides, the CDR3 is TGTGCCAGCCGGGGGGGGGCTAACTCCTATGGCTACACCTTC. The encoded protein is CASRGGANSYGYTF. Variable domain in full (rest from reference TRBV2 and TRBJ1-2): EPEVTQTPSHQVTQMGQEVILRCVPISNHLYFYWYRQILGQKVEFLVSFYNNEISEKSEIFDDQFSVERPDGSNFTLKIRSTKLEDSAMYFCASRGGANSYGYTFGSGTRLTVV.

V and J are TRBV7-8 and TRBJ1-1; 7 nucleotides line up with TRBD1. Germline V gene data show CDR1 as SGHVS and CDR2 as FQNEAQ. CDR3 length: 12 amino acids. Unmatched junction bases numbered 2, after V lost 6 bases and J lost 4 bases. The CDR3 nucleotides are TGTGCCAGCAGAGCAGGGGGCACTGAAGCTTTCTTT. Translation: CASRAGGTEAFF.

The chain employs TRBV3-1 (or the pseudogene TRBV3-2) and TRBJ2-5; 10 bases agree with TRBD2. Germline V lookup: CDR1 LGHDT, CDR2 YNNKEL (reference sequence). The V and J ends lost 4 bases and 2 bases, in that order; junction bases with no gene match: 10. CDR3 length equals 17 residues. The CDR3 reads CASSPVGGGLAQETQYF. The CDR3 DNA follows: TGTGCCAGCAGCCCGGTAGGGGGGGGACTAGCGCAAGAGACCCAGTACTTC.

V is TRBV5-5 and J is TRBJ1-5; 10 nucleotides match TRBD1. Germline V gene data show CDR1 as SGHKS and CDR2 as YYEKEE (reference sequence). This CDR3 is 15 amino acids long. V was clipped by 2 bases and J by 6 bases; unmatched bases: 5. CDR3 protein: CASSFTTGGSQPQHF. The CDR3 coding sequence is TGTGCCAGCAGCTTCACGACAGGGGGCAGTCAGCCCCAGCATTTT.

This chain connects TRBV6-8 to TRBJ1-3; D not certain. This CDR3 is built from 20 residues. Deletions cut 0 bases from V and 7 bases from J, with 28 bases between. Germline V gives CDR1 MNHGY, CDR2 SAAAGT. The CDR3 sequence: CASSYSNNLKRAPGRNTIYF. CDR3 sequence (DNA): TGTGCCAGCAGTTACTCGAACAACTTAAAACGAGCTCCGGGTCGGAACACCATATATTTT.

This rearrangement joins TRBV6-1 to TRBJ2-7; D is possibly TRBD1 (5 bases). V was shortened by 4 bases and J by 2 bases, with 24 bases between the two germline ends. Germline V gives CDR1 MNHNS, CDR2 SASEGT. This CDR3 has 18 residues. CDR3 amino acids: CASSVDSVQFISAYEQYF. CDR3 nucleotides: TGTGCCAGCAGTGTAGACAGTGTACAATTTATTTCAGCCTACGAGCAGTACTTC.

CDR3 sequence reads: CASRLQLNTEAFF. The CDR3 nucleotides are TGTGCCAGCAGATTACAATTGAACACTGAAGCTTTCTTT. The rearrangement joins TRBV7-8 to TRBJ1-1; unclear D gene. V lost 6 bases and J 0 bases, leaving 8 bases between the germline ends. Germline-derived CDR1 and CDR2 are SGHVS and FQNEAQ. The CDR3 extends over 13 amino acids.

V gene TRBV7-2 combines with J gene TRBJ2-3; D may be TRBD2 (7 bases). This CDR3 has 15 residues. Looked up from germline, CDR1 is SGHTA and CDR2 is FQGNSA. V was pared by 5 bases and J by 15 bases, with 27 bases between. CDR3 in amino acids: CASSATAAGAGGTYF. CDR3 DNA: TGTGCCAGCAGCGCTACAGCGGCGGGGGCCGGGGGAACTTATTTT.

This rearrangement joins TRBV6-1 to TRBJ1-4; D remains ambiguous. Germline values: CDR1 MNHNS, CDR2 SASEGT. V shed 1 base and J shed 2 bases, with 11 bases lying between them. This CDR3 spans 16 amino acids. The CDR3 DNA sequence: TGTGCCAGCAGTGAAGGGTCCGTCTGGACTAATGAAAAACTGTTTTTT. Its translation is CASSEGSVWTNEKLFF.

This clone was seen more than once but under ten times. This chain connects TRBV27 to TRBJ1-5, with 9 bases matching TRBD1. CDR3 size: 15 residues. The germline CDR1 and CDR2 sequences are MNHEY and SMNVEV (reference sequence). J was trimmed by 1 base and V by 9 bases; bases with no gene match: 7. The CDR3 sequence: CASRKGQGSNQPQHF. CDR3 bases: TGTGCCAGTCGAAAAGGACAGGGGAGCAATCAGCCCCAGCATTTT.